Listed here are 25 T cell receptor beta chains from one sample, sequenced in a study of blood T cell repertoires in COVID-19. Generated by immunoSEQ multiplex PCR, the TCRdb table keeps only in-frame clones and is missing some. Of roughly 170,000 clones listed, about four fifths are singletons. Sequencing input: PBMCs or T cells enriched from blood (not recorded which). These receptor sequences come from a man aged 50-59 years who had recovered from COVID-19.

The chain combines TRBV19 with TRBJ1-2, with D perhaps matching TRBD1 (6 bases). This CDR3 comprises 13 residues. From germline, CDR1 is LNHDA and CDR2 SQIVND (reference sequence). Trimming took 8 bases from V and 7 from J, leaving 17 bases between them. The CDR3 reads CASYPPTGSGYTF. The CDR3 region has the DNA TGTGCCAGTTACCCCCCCACAGGGAGTGGCTACACCTTC.

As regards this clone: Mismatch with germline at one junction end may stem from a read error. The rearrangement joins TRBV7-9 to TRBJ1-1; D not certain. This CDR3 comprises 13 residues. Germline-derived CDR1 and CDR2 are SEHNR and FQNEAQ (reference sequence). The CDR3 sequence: CASSLALGGEAFF. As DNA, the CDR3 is TGTGCCAGCAGCCTAGCCCTAGGCGGCGAAGCTTTCTTT.

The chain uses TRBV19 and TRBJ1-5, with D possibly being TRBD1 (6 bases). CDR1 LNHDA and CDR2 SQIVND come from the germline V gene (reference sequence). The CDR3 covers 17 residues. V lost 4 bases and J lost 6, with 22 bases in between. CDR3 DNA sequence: TGTGCCAGTAGTACCCCGGACAGTAACCCACGGCGTCAGCCCCAGCATTTT. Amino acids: CASSTPDSNPRRQPQHF.

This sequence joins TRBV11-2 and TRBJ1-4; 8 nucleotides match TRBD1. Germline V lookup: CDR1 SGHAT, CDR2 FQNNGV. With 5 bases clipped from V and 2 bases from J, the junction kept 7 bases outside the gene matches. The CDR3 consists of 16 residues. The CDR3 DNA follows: TGTGCCAGCAGCGTCGACAGGGGTTTGACTAATGAAAAACTGTTTTTT. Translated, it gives CASSVDRGLTNEKLFF.

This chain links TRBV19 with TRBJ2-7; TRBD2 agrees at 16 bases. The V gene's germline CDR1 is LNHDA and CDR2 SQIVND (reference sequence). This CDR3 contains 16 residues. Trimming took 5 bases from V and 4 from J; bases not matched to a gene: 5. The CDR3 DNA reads TGTGCCAGTAGTCCGGGACTAGCGGGGGGGCCGTACGAGCAGTACTTC. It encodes CASSPGLAGGPYEQYF.

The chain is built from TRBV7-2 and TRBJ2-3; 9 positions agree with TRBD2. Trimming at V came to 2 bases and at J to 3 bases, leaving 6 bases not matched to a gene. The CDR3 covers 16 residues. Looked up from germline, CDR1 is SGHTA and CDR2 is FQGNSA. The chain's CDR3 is CASSLWSLAGTDTQYF. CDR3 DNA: TGTGCCAGCAGCTTATGGAGTCTAGCGGGGACAGATACGCAGTATTTT. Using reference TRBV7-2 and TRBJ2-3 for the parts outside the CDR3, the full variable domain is GAGVSQSPSNKVTEKGKDVELRCDPISGHTALYWYRQSLGQGLEFLIYFQGNSAPDKSGLPSDRFSAERTGGSVSTLTIQRTQQEDSAVYLCASSLWSLAGTDTQYFGPGTRLTVL.

DNA for the CDR3: TGTGCCAGCAGTGGACAGGGTTTGAGCAATCAGCCCCAGCATTTT. Amino acids: CASSGQGLSNQPQHF. J is TRBJ1-5 and V is TRBV28, with 8 bases that match TRBD1. V lost 5 bases, J lost 1 base, and 4 bases stayed unmatched. The CDR3 extends over 15 amino acids. Germline CDR1 reads MDHEN; CDR2 reads SYDVKM.

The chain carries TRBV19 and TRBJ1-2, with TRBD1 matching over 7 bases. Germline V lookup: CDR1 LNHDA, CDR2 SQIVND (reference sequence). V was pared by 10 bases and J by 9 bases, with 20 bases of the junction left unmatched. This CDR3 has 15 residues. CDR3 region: CATTPRDRLGWSYTF. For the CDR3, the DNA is TGTGCCACTACCCCTCGGGACAGATTGGGGTGGAGCTACACCTTC.

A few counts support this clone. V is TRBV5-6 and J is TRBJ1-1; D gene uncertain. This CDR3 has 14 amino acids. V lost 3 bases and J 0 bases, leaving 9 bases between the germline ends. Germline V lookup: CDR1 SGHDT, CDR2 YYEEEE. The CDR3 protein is CASSSEIMNTEAFF. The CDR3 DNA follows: TGTGCCAGCAGCTCAGAAATCATGAACACTGAAGCTTTCTTT.

CDR3 coding DNA: TGTGCCAGCAGCCCCGGGCAGGGGTTAGGTGGCTACACCTTC. Translation: CASSPGQGLGGYTF. The chain recombines TRBV6-2 or TRBV6-3 with TRBJ1-2; D perhaps matches TRBD1 (6 bases). Germline CDR1 is MNHEY and CDR2 is SVGEGT. Trimming took off 6 bases at V and 7 bases at J, with 18 bases between the two ends. This CDR3 comprises 14 residues.

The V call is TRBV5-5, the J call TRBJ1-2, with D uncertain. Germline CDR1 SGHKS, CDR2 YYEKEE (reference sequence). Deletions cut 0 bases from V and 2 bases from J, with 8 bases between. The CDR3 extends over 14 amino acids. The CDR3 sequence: CASSLGQRNYGYTF. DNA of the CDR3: TGTGCCAGCAGCTTGGGGCAGAGGAACTATGGCTACACCTTC.

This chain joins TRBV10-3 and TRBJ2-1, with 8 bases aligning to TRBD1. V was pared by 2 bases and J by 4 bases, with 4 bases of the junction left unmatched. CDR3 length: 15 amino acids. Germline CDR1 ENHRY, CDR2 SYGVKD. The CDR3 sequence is CAISEGTGGYNEQFF. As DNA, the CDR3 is TGTGCCATCAGTGAGGGGACAGGAGGTTACAATGAGCAGTTCTTC.

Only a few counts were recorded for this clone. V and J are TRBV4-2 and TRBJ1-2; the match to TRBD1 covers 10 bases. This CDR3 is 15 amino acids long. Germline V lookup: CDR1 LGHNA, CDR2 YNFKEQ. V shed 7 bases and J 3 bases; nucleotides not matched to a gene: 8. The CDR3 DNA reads TGTGCCAGCACCCTTCAGGACAGGGGGGACTATGGCTACACCTTC. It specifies CASTLQDRGDYGYTF.

This CDR3 reads CASSYSGQDTDTQYF. The CDR3 DNA follows: TGTGCCAGCAGTTACTCGGGGCAGGACACAGATACGCAGTATTTT. The chain recombines TRBV6-5 with TRBJ2-3; the D gene is possibly TRBD1 (5 bases). The CDR3 is 15 residues long. Germline CDR1 MNHEY, CDR2 SVGAGI. Trimming shortened V by 0 bases and J by 2 bases, and 9 bases separated the two germline ends.

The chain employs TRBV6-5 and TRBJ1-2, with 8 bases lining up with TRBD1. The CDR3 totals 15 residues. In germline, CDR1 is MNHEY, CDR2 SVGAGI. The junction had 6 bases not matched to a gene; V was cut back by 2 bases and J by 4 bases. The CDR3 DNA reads TGTGCCAGCAGTTACCGGGGGACAGGAGCCTATGGCTACACCTTC. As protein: CASSYRGTGAYGYTF.

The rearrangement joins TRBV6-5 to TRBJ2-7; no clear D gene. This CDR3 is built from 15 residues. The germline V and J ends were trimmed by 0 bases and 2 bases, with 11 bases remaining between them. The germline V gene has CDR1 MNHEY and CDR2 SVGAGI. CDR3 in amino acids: CASSYSISTPYEQYF. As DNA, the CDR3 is TGTGCCAGCAGTTACTCGATTAGCACCCCCTACGAGCAGTACTTC.

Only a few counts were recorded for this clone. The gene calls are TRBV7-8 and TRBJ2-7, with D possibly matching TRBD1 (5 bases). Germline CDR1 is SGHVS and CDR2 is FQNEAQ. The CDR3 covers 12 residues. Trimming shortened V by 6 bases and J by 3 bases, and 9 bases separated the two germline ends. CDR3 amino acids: CASRGQGYEQYF. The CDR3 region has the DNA TGTGCCAGCAGGGGCCAGGGCTACGAGCAGTACTTC. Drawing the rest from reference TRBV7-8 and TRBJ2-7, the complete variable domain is GAGVSQSPRYKVAKRGQDVALRCDPISGHVSLFWYQQALGQGPEFLTYFQNEAQLDKSGLPSDRFFAERPEGSVSTLKIQRTQQEDSAVYLCASRGQGYEQYFGPGTRLTVT.

The CDR3 is CASSDREHYGYTF. The CDR3 coding sequence is TGTGCCAGTTCGGACAGGGAGCACTATGGCTACACCTTC. V and J are TRBV19 and TRBJ1-2, with 8 nucleotides matching TRBD1. V trimming: 8 bases; J trimming: 3 bases; junction bases outside the gene matches: 5. The CDR3 runs to 13 residues. The germline gives CDR1 LNHDA, CDR2 SQIVND (reference sequence).

CDR3 region: CASNMGDQPQHF. The CDR3, as DNA: TGTGCCAGTAATATGGGAGATCAGCCCCAGCATTTT. J is TRBJ1-5 and V is TRBV19, with D unresolved. Germline V lookup: CDR1 LNHDA, CDR2 SQIVND (reference sequence). Trimming left V 7 bases short and J 5 bases short, with 9 bases between. The CDR3 has 12 residues.

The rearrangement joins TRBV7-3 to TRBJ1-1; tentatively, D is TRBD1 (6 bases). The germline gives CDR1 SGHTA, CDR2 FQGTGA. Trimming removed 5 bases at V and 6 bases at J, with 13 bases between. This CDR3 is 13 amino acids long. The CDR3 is CASSLHRAAEAFF. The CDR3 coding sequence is TGTGCCAGCAGCCTGCACAGGGCTGCTGAAGCTTTCTTT.

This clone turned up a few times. The CDR3 DNA reads as TGTGCCAGCAGCTTACGGGACAGCTCCTACGAGCAGTACTTC. Its protein is CASSLRDSSYEQYF. This rearrangement joins TRBV7-9 to TRBJ2-7; 7 bases align to TRBD1. The V gene end was trimmed by 2 bases and the J gene end by 0 bases; junction bases not matched to a gene: 1. The germline V gene encodes CDR1 SEHNR and CDR2 FQNEAQ (reference sequence). CDR3 size: 14 residues.

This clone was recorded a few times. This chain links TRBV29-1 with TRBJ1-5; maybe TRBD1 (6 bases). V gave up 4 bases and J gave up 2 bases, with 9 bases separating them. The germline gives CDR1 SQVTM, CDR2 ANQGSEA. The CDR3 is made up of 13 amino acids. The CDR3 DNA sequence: TGCAGCGTTGCGGACAGTGGCAATCAGCCCCAGCATTTT. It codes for CSVADSGNQPQHF.

The CDR3 reads CAWSVGGLRNEQFF. CDR3 coding DNA: TGTGCCTGGAGTGTAGGGGGCCTCCGGAATGAGCAGTTCTTC. The chain is built from TRBV30 and TRBJ2-1; TRBD1 matches 7 bases. V lost 0 bases to trimming and J lost 7 bases; unmatched junction nucleotides: 6. The V gene's germline CDR1 is GTSNPN and CDR2 SVGIG (reference sequence). The CDR3 is 14 residues long.

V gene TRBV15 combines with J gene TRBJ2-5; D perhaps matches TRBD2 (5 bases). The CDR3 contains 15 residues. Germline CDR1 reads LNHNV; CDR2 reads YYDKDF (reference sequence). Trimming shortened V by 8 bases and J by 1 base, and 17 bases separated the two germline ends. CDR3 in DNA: TGTGCCACCGTGGCTGAGAGCGGCCCCCAAGAGACCCAGTACTTC. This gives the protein CATVAESGPQETQYF.

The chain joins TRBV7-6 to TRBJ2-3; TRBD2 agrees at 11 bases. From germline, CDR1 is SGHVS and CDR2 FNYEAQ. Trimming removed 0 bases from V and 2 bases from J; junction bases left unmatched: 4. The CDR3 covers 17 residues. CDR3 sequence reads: CASSLAPSGGLTDTQYF. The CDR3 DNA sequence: TGTGCCAGCAGCTTAGCGCCTAGCGGGGGGCTCACAGATACGCAGTATTTT.